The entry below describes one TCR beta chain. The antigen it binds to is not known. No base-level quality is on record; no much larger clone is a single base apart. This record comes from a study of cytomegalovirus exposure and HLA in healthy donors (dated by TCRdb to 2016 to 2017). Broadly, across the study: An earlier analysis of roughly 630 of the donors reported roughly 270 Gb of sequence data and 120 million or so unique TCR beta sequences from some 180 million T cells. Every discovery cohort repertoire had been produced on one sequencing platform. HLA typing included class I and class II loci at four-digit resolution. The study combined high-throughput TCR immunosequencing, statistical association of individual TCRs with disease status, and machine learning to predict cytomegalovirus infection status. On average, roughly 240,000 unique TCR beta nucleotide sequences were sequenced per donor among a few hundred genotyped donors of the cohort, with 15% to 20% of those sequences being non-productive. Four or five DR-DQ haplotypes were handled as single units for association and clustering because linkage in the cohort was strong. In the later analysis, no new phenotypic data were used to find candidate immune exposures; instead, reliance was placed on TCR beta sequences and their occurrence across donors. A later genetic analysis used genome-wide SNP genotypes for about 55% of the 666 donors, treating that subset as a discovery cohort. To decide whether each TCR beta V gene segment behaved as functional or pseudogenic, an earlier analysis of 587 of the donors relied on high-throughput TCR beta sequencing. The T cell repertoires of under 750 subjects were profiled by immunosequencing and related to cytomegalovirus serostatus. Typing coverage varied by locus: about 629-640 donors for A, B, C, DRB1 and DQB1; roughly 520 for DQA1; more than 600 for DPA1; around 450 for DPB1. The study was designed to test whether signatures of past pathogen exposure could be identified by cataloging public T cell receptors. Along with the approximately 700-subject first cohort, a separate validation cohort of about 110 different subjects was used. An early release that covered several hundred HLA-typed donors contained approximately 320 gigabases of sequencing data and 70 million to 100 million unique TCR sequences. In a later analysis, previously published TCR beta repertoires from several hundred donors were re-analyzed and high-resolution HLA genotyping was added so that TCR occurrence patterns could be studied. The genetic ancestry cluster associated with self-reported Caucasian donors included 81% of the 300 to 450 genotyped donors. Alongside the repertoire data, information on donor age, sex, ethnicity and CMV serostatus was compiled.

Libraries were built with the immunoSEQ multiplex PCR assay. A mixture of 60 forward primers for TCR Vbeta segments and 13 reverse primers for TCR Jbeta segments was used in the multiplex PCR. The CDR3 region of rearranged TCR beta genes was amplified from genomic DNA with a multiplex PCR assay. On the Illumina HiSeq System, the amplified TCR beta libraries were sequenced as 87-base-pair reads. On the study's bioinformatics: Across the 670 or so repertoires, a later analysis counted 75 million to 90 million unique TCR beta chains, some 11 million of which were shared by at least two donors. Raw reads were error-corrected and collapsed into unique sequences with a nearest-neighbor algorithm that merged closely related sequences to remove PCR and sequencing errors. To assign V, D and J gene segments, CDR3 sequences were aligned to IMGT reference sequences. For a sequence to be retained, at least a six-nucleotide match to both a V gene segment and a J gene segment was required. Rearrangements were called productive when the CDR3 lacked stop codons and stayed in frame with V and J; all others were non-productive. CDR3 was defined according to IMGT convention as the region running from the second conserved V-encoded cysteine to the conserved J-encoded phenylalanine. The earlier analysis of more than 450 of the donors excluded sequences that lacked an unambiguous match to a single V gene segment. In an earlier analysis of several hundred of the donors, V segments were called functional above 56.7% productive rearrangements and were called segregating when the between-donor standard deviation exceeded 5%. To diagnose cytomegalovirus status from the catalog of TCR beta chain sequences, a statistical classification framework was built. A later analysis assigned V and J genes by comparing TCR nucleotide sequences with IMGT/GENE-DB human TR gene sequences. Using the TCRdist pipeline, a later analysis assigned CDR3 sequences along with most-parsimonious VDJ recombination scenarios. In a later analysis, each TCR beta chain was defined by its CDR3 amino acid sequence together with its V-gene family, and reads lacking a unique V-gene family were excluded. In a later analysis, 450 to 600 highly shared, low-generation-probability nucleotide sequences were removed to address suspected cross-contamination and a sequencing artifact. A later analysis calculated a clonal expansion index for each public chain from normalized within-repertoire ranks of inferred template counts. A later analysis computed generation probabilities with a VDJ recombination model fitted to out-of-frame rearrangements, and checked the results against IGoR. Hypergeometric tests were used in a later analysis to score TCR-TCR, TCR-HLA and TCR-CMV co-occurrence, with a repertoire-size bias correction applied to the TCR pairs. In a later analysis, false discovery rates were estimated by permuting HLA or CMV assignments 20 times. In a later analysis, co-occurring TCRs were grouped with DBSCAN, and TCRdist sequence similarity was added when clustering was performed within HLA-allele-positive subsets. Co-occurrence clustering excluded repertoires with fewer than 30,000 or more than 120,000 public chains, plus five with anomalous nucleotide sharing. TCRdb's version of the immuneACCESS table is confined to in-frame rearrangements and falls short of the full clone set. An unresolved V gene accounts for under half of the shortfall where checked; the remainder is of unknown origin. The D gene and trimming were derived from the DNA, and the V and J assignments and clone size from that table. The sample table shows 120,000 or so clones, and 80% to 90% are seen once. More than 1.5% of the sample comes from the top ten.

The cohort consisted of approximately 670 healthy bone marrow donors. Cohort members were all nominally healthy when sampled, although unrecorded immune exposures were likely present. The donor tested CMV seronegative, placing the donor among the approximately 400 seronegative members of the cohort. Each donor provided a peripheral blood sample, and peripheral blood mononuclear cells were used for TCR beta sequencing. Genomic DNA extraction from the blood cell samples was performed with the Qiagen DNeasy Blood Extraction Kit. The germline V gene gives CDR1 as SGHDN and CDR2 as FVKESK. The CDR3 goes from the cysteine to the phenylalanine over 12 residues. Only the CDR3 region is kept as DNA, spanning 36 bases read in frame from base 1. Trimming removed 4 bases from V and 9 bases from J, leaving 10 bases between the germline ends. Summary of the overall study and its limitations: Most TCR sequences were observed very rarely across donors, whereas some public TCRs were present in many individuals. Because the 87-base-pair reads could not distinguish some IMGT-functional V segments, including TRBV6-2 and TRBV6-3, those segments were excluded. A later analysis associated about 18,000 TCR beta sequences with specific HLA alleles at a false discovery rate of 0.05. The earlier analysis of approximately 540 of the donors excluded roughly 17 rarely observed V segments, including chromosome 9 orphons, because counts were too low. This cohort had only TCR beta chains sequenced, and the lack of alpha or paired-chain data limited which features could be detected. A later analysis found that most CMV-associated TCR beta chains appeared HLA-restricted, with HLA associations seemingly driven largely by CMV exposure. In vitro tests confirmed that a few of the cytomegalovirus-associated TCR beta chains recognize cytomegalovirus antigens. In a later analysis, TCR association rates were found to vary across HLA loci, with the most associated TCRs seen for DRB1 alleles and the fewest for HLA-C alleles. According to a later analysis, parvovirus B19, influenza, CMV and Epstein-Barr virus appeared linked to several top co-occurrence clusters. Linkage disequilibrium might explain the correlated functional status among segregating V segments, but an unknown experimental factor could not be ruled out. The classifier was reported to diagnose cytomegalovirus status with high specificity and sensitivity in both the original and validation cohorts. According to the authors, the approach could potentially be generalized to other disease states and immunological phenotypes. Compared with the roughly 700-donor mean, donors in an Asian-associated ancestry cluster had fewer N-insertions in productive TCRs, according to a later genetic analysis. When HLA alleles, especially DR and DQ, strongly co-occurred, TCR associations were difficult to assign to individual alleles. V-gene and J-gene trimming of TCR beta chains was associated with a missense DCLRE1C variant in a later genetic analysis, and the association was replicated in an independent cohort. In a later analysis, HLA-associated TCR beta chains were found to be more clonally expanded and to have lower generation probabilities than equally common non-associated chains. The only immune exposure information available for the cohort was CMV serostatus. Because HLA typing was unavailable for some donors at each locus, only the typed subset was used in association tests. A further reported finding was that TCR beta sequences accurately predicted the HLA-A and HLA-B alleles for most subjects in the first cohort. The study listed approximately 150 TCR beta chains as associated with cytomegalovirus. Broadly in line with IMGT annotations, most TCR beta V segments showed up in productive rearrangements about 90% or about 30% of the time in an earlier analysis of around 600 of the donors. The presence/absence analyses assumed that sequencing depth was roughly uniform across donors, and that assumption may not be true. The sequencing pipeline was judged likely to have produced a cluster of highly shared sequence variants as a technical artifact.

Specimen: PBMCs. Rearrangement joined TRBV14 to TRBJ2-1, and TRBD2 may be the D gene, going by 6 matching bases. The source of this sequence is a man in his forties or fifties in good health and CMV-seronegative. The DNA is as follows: TGTGCCAGCAGCCGGGGACTGTTTGAGCAGTTCTTC. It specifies CASSRGLFEQFF.